The present T cell receptor beta chain was sequenced within a study of cytomegalovirus exposure and HLA in healthy donors. Study in general: Unique TCRs numbering around 80 million, obtained from HLA-typed donors, made up an early data release.

60 Vbeta and 13 Jbeta primers were used in PCR. Assay used: immunoSEQ multiplex PCR; TCRdb lists only in-frame clones, some missing. The data show roughly 240,000 clones, approximately 78% seen once. Worth noting for this clone: Its antigen remains unidentified.

CDR3 length: 16 residues. CDR1 and CDR2 (germline): MNHEY, SMNVEV (reference sequence). The V end lost 3 bases, the J end lost 2 bases, and 16 bases lay between the germline ends. Study-wide findings and caveats: It was in a later analysis that TCR association rates were seen to vary by HLA locus, highest for DRB1 and lowest for HLA-C. Productive status was seen about 87% or about 30% of the time for most TCR beta V segments in an earlier analysis. The study recorded about 160 TCR beta chains that were cytomegalovirus-associated.

The sequenced sample consisted of PBMCs. The TCR sequence derives from a boy between 10 and 17 years old in good health and CMV-seronegative. This sequence joins TRBV27 and TRBJ1-1, with D possibly matching TRBD1 (5 bases). This CDR3 reads CASSFAYYRINTEAFF. CDR3 DNA sequence: TGTGCCAGCAGTTTTGCTTACTACAGGATTAACACTGAAGCTTTCTTT.